This TCR beta chain appears in the sequencing data of a study of tumor and adjacent non-tumor tissue in lung cancer. Study observations and caveats: Tumor tissue had significantly higher TCR diversity than normal lung. In normal lung, the top 100 clones were significantly more dominant than in tumor.

The CDR3 runs 14 residues. Germline-derived CDR1 and CDR2 are SEHNR and FQNEAQ (reference sequence). RNA was extracted from bulk tissue without any cell sorting. Chemotherapy-naive patients with new lung cancer underwent thoracic surgery in China, August–late 2014. Three rounds of nested PCR, following a modified ARM-PCR protocol, produced the TCRbeta library. TCRdb used MiXCR to reprocess the multiplex PCR reads, holding one entry per CDR3 protein. Of about 93,000 distinct CDR3 sequences in the sample, 67% are singletons; the top ten hold around 19%. With regard to this clonotype: Its antigen is as yet unknown. The germline gene is not matched at one end of the junction; a read error may be the cause.

Sample: lung tumor tissue. The chain uses TRBV7-9 and TRBJ2-1; 8 positions match TRBD2. This sequence was found in a man aged 55 to 70 with non-small cell lung cancer. CDR3 residues: CASNLHSSGNKQFF. DNA of the CDR3: TGTGCCAGCAACTTACATAGTAGCGGGAACAAGCAGTTCTTC.